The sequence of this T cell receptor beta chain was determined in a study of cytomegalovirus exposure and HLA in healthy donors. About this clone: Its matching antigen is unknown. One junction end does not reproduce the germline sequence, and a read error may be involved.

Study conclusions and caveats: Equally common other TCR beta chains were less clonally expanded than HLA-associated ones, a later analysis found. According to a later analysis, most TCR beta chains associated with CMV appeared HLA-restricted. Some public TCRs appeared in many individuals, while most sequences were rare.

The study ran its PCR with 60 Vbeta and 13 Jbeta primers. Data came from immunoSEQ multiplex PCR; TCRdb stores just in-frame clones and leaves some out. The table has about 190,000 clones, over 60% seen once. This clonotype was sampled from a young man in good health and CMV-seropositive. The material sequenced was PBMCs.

The CDR3 reads CASSYSGKEIQYF. The CDR3 DNA follows: TGTGCCAGCAGTTATAGCGGCAAAGAGATCCAGTACTTC. The chain is built from TRBV6-5 and TRBJ2-5; D is perhaps TRBD2 (6 bases). CDR1 is MNHEY and CDR2 is SVGAGI in the germline V gene. CDR3 length: 13 residues.